These T cell receptor beta chains were read from a single sample in a study of regulatory T cells in long-lasting Graves disease. One entry per CDR3 protein results from TCRdb running MiXCR on the multiplex PCR reads. Of roughly 700,000 distinct CDR3 sequences in the sample, approximately 29% were seen once. The starting material was peripheral blood mononuclear cells (PBMCs), obtained when the disease was refractory, from a patient treated with antithyroid drugs. The origin of the receptors is a female donor with Graves disease. Both conserved end residues are part of each CDR3. The D gene is left open where the match is weak.

v_call d_call cdr3_aa
TRBV4-1 TRBD1 CASSRLTGVNTEAFF
TRBV29-1 TRBD1 CSVDGTGVGYTF
TRBV27 NA CASSVNRVGEAFF
TRBV15 NA CATSSLPRGPIGYTF
TRBV11-2 TRBD2 CASSFSGREGETQYF
TRBV11-2 NA CASSSGVDIVNYGYTF
TRBV5-1 TRBD1 CASQYGDRSQHTEAFF
TRBV2 TRBD2 CASLLAGGGQETQYF
TRBV19 TRBD1 CASLGQGAAEQYF
TRBV25-1 NA CASSTRQSQNTEAFF
TRBV7-9 NA CASSRPSLGASGYTF
TRBV11-2 NA CASVSWGGLQTEAFF
TRBV12-3/TRBV12-4 TRBD2 CASSLWISGRASGELFF
TRBV10-3 NA CAISGRDSNEQFF
TRBV7-9 TRBD1 CASRIETEGATEAFF
TRBV6-1 TRBD1 CASGRDRDGYTF
TRBV20-1 TRBD1 CSAKTLQGANSPLHF
TRBV2 NA CASRRTPGFTF
TRBV4-2 NA CASSRAGLSETQYF
TRBV27 NA CASSLTSVAAPRETQYF
TRBV5-1 TRBD1 CASSLGTGLSGYTF
TRBV5-6 NA CASSLTDNEKLFF
TRBV28 NA CASSPAGHLSYEQYF
TRBV5-1 NA CASSSGEAHGVSRAQHF
TRBV7-6 NA CASSLGAGHNSPLHF
TRBV30 TRBD1 CAYKGQLADTEAFF
TRBV28 NA CASSLYRGTNYGYTF
TRBV10-1 TRBD2 CASSEPDGRLAGVSSEQFF
TRBV30 NA CAWSVMGETQYF
TRBV6-1 NA CASSVTGGPPNNQPQHF
TRBV29-1 NA CSVEGWLNTEAFF
TRBV6-1 NA CASRPDATNEKLFF
TRBV20-1 TRBD1 CSARTGDVGTEAFF
TRBV28 NA CASTAGQVAQYF
TRBV2 TRBD2 CASKGASGYEQYF
TRBV7-2 NA CASSLAQDLYGYTF
TRBV6-1 NA CASSEGTPSGNTIYF
TRBV13 NA CASSDTGGGGNPYEQYF
TRBV6-1 TRBD1 CASTERQGHTEAFF
TRBV28 TRBD1 CASTSKQGYGYTF
TRBV6-4 TRBD2 CASRVFSGRSPDTQYF
TRBV12-3/TRBV12-4 NA CTSSSILGRSTGELFF
TRBV6-1 TRBD2 CASTQGLAGSETQYF
TRBV27 TRBD1 CASGYGTGPDGYTF
TRBV5-1 TRBD1 CASSTDRGEKLFF
TRBV6-1 NA CASSTGPWGEQYF
TRBV28 NA CASRVSNQPQHF
TRBV11-2 TRBD2 CASSSLTSSNTGELFF
TRBV9 NA CASSVEQGRLVYGYTF
TRBV2 TRBD1 CASNLRQGDQPQHF
TRBV10-3 TRBD1 CAISDYRGQETQYF
TRBV7-3 NA CASSLGLGPYEQYF
TRBV28 NA CASSLERLYTEAFF
TRBV12-5 NA CASGSPWGETQYF
TRBV6-2/TRBV6-3 NA CASSYGRSATNEKLFF